Reported below is one T cell receptor beta chain. Its target is unknown. The data are from a study of CD8+CD57+ T cells in acquired aplastic anemia. Study information: Sorted CD4+ and CD8+ cells gave a mean 3.2 ug DNA, range about 0.2 to 27.4 ug.

Findings and caveats of the study: The study identified twenty-nine CD8+ CDR3 sequences shared by patients and controls.

According to the study, genomic DNA was the template for TCR beta VDJ and CDR3 profiling. TCRdb processed the reads anew with MiXCR; each CDR3 protein has one entry. The data contain roughly 200,000 distinct CDR3 sequences, 65% of them singletons. It was patients with CD8+CD57+ cell expansion by flow cytometry who were chosen for sequencing. Patients had undergone no therapy by the time their blood was sampled. This clonotype originated in a human donor with aplastic anemia. What was sequenced was sorted CD4+, CD8+, or CD8+CD57+ T cells (not recorded which) from PBMCs.

In DNA, the CDR3 is TGTGCCAGCAGCTTAGCTCTTAGAGGGACCGGGTTCGATGAGCAGTTCTTC. Its protein product is CASSLALRGTGFDEQFF. The gene calls are TRBV7-9 and TRBJ2-5; D is tentatively TRBD1 or TRBD2 (5 bases each). The J call may not be correct, given that the DNA end is closer to TRBJ2-1. The CDR3 length is 17 residues. CDR1 is SEHNR, CDR2 FQNEAQ, per germline (reference sequence).